This T cell receptor beta chain comes out of a study of human T cells and chemical hapten exposure (dated by TCRdb to the early 2020s). With regard to the full study: For sensitization, 2% DPC in acetone was applied to a roughly 2 cm by roughly 2 cm area of upper inner arm skin. Throughout the study period of approximately 23 weeks, patients also received therapeutic DPC doses to the scalp every week. Patch tests used Finn chambers with 0.01% DPC on the upper back, scored after 6 days by International Contact Dermatitis Research Group standards. The mostly female patient cohort included alopecia areata with under or over 50% scalp involvement, alopecia totalis and alopecia universalis. Libraries were combined into a pool for sequencing, and differences in TCR yield between samples came mainly from small differences in library volumes within the pool. Peripheral blood TCR repertoire changes were tracked in vivo in alopecia patients during primary and secondary sensitization to the hapten diphenylcyclopropenone (DPC). Patient blood was sampled pre-sensitization (week 0) and at 2, 6 and about 24 weeks after DPC sensitization. Some 29 alopecia patients gave blood for TCR sequencing at one to four time points (pre-sensitization, 2, 6 and 24 weeks). Overall results and qualifications from the work: Because all patients had alopecia, a presumed autoimmune disease, the immune response of the patients might differ from that of healthy individuals. No change with DPC sensitization was found in the number of TCRs above 1 in 1000 frequency, and no evidence of global repertoire structure alterations was found. Compared with pre-sensitization or healthy control sets, expanded TCRs formed significantly more large CDR3 similarity clusters, which is consistent with antigen-driven responses. Patch test score correlated positively with the number of PT1 expanded TCRs, reaching significance at thresholds 8, 16 and 32 but not at 4. After repeated subsampling, changes were observed in the strength of the expansion versus patch-test correlation and in the threshold at which the correlation became significant.

Reading from cysteine to phenylalanine, the CDR3 counts 11 amino acids. Only the CDR3 portion is preserved as DNA: 33 bases, with reading frame beginning at the first base. V loses 4 bases of germline sequence and J loses 2 bases, and the interval between the two ends is 3 bases. CDR1 and CDR2 were assigned from the germline V gene as MDHEN and SYDVKM. Libraries were prepared through RACE. The instrument was a NextSeq 500. During library preparation, unique molecular identifiers were attached to individual cDNA molecules so that TCRs could be counted quantitatively and reproducibly. Each blood RNA sample was used to sequence both TCR alpha and TCR beta chains. The study's processing was this. A median of about 87,000 TCRs per sample was observed, with a range of 23,224 to 690,600. The Decombinator software suite was used to annotate V, J and CDR3 in the TCR reads. For the PS versus PT1 abundance plots, all samples were subsampled to the same number of TCRs (28,000). Expanded TCRs were defined as absent before sensitization and observed at least eight times at the 2-week time point. TCRdb trimmed the raw reads at Q25, called clones with MiXCR and kept productive beta chains. Merged by CDR3 protein, the rows form single entries marked with the most common genes and DNA. The V and J calls here are based on TCRdb, not the publication. Recorded for this sample are approximately 80,000 distinct CDR3 sequences; about 10% of them occurred a single time. The top ten clonotypes cover about 4.2% of the sample.

This clonotype was detected many times. Its antigen is still unknown. There are no base qualities to consult, and no much larger clone falls within one base. This specimen's time point label, interpreted: patch test 1, 2 weeks after DPC sensitization. The treatment or condition label on this specimen signifies: therapeutic diphenylcyclopropenone sensitization with weekly scalp DPC. Blood at each patch-test visit was drawn before the patch test was applied. Patients were eligible if aged 18 to 70, diagnosed with alopecia and judged suitable for DPC therapy, and pregnant patients were excluded. Total RNA was extracted from unfractionated whole blood collected in Tempus Blood RNA tubes.

The specimen was whole blood, collected in connection with sensitization to the hapten diphenylcyclopropenone (DPC). The sequence came from a woman between 50 and 59 years old with alopecia areata. Some clones in this sample may be carry-over from other donors' samples. The receptor chain draws on TRBV28 and TRBJ2-7; the D segment cannot be called with confidence. The sequence in DNA is TGTGCCAGCAGTTCCCCCTACGAGCAGTACTTC. The resulting protein is CASSSPYEQYF.